The rows below give T cell receptor beta chains drawn from one sample of a study of shared clonotypes between healthy human individuals. Some clones are missing from TCRdb's copy, which holds only in-frame ones; the method was immunoSEQ multiplex PCR. The data hold around 1.6 million clones, with approximately 98% observed a single time. The source material was naive CD4+ T cells sorted from blood. The receptor source for this set is a man aged 25 to 40 in good health. CDR3s include the opening cysteine and the closing phenylalanine or tryptophan. D genes are given only for firm matches. The size entry is marked missing in some rows and otherwise reads once, few, many or a size class.

clone_size	v_call	d_call	j_call	cdr3_nt	cdr3_aa
.	TRBV15	.	TRBJ2-2	TGTGCCACCAGCAGGGGGTCTGCGGGGAGCCGGGAGCTGTTTTTT	CATSRGSAGSRELFF
.	TRBV5-1	.	TRBJ2-3	TGCGCCAGCAGCTTGGGGGGCACCAGGGGCACAGATACGCAGTATTTT	CASSLGGTRGTDTQYF
.	TRBV28	.	TRBJ2-7	TGTGCCAGCACCCCTCTAGTCCCCTACGAGCAGTACTTC	CASTPLVPYEQYF
.	TRBV7-8	.	TRBJ2-2	TGTGCCAGCCGAAAGGGACGGATGGACACCGGGGAGCTGTTTTTT	CASRKGRMDTGELFF
.	TRBV19	TRBD1	TRBJ2-2	TGTGCCAGTAGAACCCTGGACAGGGTTGTCGGGGAGCTGTTTTTT	CASRTLDRVVGELFF
.	TRBV6-5	.	TRBJ2-5	TGTGCCAGCAGTTACTCGGTAGTGGGACCTATGGAGACCCAGTACTTC	CASSYSVVGPMETQYF
.	TRBV7-2	.	TRBJ1-2	TGTGCCAGCAGCTTAGTGGACATTAACTATGGCTACACCTTC	CASSLVDINYGYTF
once	TRBV2	TRBD2	TRBJ2-7	TGTGCCAGCAACCGACTAGCGGGAGGGCCATACGAGCAGTACTTC	CASNRLAGGPYEQYF
.	TRBV7-2	TRBD2	TRBJ2-2	TGTGCCAGCAGCCGGACTAGCGGGAGAGCCGGGGAGCTGTTTTTT	CASSRTSGRAGELFF
.	TRBV20-1	TRBD1	TRBJ1-2	TGCAGTGCTACAGGGGGCGGCTACACCTTC	CSATGGGYTF